This TCR beta chain comes out of a study of cytomegalovirus exposure and HLA in healthy donors. Primers included in the PCR were 60 Vbeta and 13 Jbeta primers. Clones were read by immunoSEQ multiplex PCR, and TCRdb kept only the in-frame ones, dropping some. The data show approximately 170,000 clones, 85% seen once. The germline gives CDR1 ENHRY, CDR2 SYGVKD. The CDR3 has 13 residues. V was trimmed by 2 bases and J by 4 bases, leaving 8 bases between them. V and J are TRBV10-3 and TRBJ1-2, with D perhaps TRBD1 (5 bases). This clonotype was sampled from a boy aged 2 to 9 in good health and CMV-seronegative. Sequenced input: PBMCs. CDR3 amino acids: CAISEGDSYGYTF. The CDR3 coding sequence is TGTGCCATCAGTGAGGGGGACTCCTATGGCTACACCTTC.